This T cell receptor beta chain was sequenced in a study of control samples from healthy donors and cancer patients. The data were produced by immunoSEQ multiplex PCR, yet TCRdb's version contains in-frame clones alone and is incomplete. The repertoire holds 100,000 to 150,000 clones, with under 90% as singletons. This clone has only a few counts. This CDR3 has 12 residues. Germline V gene sequence: CDR1 GTSNPN, CDR2 SVGIG (reference sequence). The germline V and J ends were trimmed by 2 bases and 2 bases, with 3 bases remaining between them. This chain joins TRBV30 and TRBJ1-4; D gene ambiguous. The sequencing sample was made of PBMCs. This clonotype was sampled from a man aged 45 to 65 with head and neck cancer. CDR3 loop: CAWSPTNEKLFF. The DNA of the CDR3 is TGTGCCTGGAGTCCGACTAATGAAAAACTGTTTTTT.